A selection of T cell receptor beta chains follows, all from one sample in a study of blood T cell repertoires in COVID-19. Produced via immunoSEQ multiplex PCR; TCRdb's table is partial and in-frame only. The profile covers tens of thousands of clones, with about 86% appearing a single time and 22% taken by the ten largest. What was sequenced was peripheral blood. Receptors originate from an elderly woman in a cohort sampled during active or convalescent COVID-19. CDR3s include the opening cysteine and the closing phenylalanine or tryptophan. The D gene is left open where the match is weak. Where a row states a size, it is once, few, many or the class of an expanded clone; other rows omit it.

-,TRBV5-1,TRBJ2-3,-,TGCGCCAGCAGCTTGGAAGCGGGACAGGCCAATACGCAGTATTTT,CASSLEAGQANTQYF
TRBD1,TRBV5-1,TRBJ2-1,-,TGCGCCAGCAGCTCCGGAGGGACAGGGGGCCTGGCGGGAGTTTTGTATGAGCAGTTCTTC,CASSSGGTGGLAGVLYEQFF
-,TRBV20-1,TRBJ2-7,-,TGCAGTGCTAGTTTAATGTCGCCAGGGGTGTCCTACGAGCAGTACTTC,CSASLMSPGVSYEQYF
-,TRBV19,TRBJ2-1,-,TGTGCCAGTAATACTCAGGGGTACAATGAGCAGTTCTTC,CASNTQGYNEQFF
-,TRBV2,TRBJ1-5,-,TGTGCCAGCAGCACGGATCAGCCCCAGCATTTT,CASSTDQPQHF
-,TRBV5-1,TRBJ1-1,-,TGCGCCAGCAGCTTAGGCGGGGTGAACACTGAAGCTTTCTTT,CASSLGGVNTEAFF
TRBD2,TRBV3-1/TRBV3-2,TRBJ2-2,-,TGTGCCAGCAGCCCCCTAGCGGGAGTGGGCGGGGAGCTGTTTTTT,CASSPLAGVGGELFF
-,TRBV7-9,TRBJ2-7,-,TGTGCCTCCGGGGCGGGGGCTCGAGAGCAGTACTTC,CASGAGAREQYF
-,TRBV5-1,TRBJ2-3,-,TGCGCCAGCAGCTTGGTTTCCGGGAGCACAGATACGCAGTATTTT,CASSLVSGSTDTQYF
-,TRBV18,TRBJ2-2,-,TGTGCCAGCTCACTGCAGGGGAACCCCGGGGAGCTGTTTTTT,CASSLQGNPGELFF
-,TRBV12-3/TRBV12-4,TRBJ1-4,-,TGTGCCAGCAGTCCACAGACTAATGAAAAACTGTTTTTT,CASSPQTNEKLFF
TRBD1,TRBV14,TRBJ2-5,-,TGTGCCAGCAGCCCCCCGACAGGGGTAGAGACCCAGTACTTC,CASSPPTGVETQYF
-,TRBV6-5,TRBJ2-7,-,TGTGCCAGCAGTTACTCATCGAGAGGAGCCTACGAGCAGTACTTC,CASSYSSRGAYEQYF
TRBD1,TRBV28,TRBJ1-5,-,TGTGCCAGCAGTCTTTACAGGGGCCAGCCCCAGCATTTT,CASSLYRGQPQHF
-,TRBV27,TRBJ1-2,-,TGTGCCAGCAGGCCCGCGGACAGTCCCTATGGCTACACCTTC,CASRPADSPYGYTF
TRBD2,TRBV6-6,TRBJ2-5,-,TGTGCCAGCAGGATAGCGGGAGGGTTGGAGACCCAGTACTTC,CASRIAGGLETQYF
TRBD1,TRBV6-6,TRBJ2-5,-,TGTGCCAGCAGCCGACGACGCCCCTCCGGGACAGGGGAGACCCAGTACTTC,CASSRRRPSGTGETQYF
TRBD1,TRBV9,TRBJ1-3,-,TGTGCCAGCAGCGTAGAGGGGGCTTTCGTCGGAAACACCATATATTTT,CASSVEGAFVGNTIYF
-,TRBV6-5,TRBJ2-3,-,TGTGCCAGCAGTTACTCGAGGTTGAGCACAGATACGCAGTATTTT,CASSYSRLSTDTQYF
TRBD1,TRBV5-1,TRBJ2-5,-,TGCGCCAGCAGCCGCGGACAGGGGATGGAGACCCAGTACTTC,CASSRGQGMETQYF
TRBD2,TRBV6-5,TRBJ2-5,-,TGTGCCAGCAGTTACTCCGGGACTAGCGGGATGGAGACCCAGTACTTC,CASSYSGTSGMETQYF
TRBD1,TRBV7-6,TRBJ2-7,-,TGTGCCAGGTTGCTGGCAGGGGGATCCTACGAGCAGTACTTC,CARLLAGGSYEQYF
-,TRBV5-6,TRBJ2-7,-,TGTGCCAGCAGCTTTCAGTTTGGCCGGGACGGGAGCCCCGAGCAGTACTTC,CASSFQFGRDGSPEQYF
-,TRBV7-3,TRBJ1-2,-,TGTGCCAGCAGCCCAAACACCATGATCCCCCATGGCTACACCTTC,CASSPNTMIPHGYTF
TRBD1,TRBV5-1,TRBJ1-2,once,TGCGCCAGCAGCCGGGGACAGGGAGAAGGCTACACCTTC,CASSRGQGEGYTF
-,TRBV19,TRBJ2-5,-,TGTGCCAGTAGACCCTATAACGTTCAGGGTTCGATGGAGACCCAGTACTTC,CASRPYNVQGSMETQYF
TRBD2,TRBV6-5,TRBJ2-2,-,TGTGCCAGCAGTACCTCGGAGGCGGGAGCCGGGGAGCTGTTTTTT,CASSTSEAGAGELFF
-,TRBV7-6,TRBJ2-5,-,TGTGCCAGCAGCTTGGGGGGTCAAAATCCGAGGGAGACCCAGTACTTC,CASSLGGQNPRETQYF
-,TRBV6-5,TRBJ1-1,-,TGTGCCAGCAGTTATAGGACATCGGTGGAAGCTTTCTTT,CASSYRTSVEAFF
-,TRBV20-1,TRBJ1-4,-,TGCAGTGCTAGTTTCCCGGGTCTTCATAATGAAAAACTGTTTTTT,CSASFPGLHNEKLFF
-,TRBV12-3/TRBV12-4,TRBJ2-3,-,TGTGCCAGCAGTTCGGGAGTGGGGGATACGCAGTATTTT,CASSSGVGDTQYF
-,TRBV12-3/TRBV12-4,TRBJ1-1,-,TGTGCCAGCTGGCGGGGGACTGAAGCTTTCTTT,CASWRGTEAFF
-,TRBV28,TRBJ2-7,-,TGTGCCAGCAGTTACCAGCGGGCCCCCTACGAGCAGTACTTC,CASSYQRAPYEQYF
-,TRBV28,TRBJ2-2,-,TGTGCCAGCAGTATATACTTGGTAGGGGGCACCGGGGAGCTGTTTTTT,CASSIYLVGGTGELFF